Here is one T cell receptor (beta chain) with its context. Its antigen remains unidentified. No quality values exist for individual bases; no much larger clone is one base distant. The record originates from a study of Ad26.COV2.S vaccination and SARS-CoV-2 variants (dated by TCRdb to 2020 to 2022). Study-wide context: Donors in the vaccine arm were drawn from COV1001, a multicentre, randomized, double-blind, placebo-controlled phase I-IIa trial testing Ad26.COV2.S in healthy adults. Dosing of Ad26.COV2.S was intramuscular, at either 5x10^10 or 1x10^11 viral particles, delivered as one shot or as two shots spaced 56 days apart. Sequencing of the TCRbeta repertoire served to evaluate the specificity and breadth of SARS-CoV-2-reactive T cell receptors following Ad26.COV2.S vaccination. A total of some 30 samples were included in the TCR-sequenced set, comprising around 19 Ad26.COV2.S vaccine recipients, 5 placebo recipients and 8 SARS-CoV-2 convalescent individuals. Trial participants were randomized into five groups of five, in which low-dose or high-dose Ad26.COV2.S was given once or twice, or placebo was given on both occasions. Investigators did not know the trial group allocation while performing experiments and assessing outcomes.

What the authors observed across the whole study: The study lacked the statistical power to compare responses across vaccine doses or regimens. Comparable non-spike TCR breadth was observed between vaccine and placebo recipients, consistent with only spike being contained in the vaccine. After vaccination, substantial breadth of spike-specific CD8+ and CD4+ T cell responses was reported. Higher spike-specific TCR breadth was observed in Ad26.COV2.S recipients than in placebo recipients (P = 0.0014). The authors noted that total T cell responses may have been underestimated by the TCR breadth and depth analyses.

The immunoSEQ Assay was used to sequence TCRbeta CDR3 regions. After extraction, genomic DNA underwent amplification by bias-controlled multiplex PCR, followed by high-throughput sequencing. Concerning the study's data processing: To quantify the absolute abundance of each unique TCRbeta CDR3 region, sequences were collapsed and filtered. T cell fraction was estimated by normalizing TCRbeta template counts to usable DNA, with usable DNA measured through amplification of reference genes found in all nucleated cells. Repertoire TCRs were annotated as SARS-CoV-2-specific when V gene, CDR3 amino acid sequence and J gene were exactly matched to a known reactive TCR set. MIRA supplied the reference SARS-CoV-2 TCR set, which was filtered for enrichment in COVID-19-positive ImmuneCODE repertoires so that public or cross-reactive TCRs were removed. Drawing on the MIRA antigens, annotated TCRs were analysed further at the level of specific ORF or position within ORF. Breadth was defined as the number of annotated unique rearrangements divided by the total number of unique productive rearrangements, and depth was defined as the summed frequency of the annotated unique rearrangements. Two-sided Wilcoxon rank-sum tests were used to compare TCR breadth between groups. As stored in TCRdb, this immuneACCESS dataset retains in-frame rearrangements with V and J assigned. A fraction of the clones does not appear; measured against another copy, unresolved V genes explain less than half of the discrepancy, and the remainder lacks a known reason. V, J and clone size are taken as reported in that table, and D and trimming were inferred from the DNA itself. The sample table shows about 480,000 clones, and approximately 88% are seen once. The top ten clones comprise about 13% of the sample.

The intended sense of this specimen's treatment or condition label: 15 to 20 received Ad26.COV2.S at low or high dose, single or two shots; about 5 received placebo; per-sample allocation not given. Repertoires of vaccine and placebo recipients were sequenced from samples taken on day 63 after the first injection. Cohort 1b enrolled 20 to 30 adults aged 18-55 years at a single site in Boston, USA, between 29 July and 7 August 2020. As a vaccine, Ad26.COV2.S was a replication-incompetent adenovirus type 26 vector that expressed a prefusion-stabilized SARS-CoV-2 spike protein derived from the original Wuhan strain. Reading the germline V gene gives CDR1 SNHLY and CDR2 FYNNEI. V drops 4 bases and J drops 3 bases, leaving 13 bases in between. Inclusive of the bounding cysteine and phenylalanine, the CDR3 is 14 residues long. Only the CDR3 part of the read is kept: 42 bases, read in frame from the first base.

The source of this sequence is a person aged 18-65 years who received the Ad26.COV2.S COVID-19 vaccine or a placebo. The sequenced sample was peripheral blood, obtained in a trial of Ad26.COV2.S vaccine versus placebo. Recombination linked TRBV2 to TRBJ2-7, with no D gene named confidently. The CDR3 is CASSVPRHFYEQYF. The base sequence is TGTGCCAGCAGTGTCCCCAGGCATTTCTACGAGCAGTACTTC.